The 18 T cell receptor beta chains in this list originate from one sample, sequenced in a study of tumor-infiltrating lymphocytes in primary liver carcinoma. A primer in the constant region served to generate TCR beta cDNA from approximately 450 ng of total RNA. For TCR beta, libraries were produced by three nested multiplex PCR rounds using slightly modified ARM-PCR. It was with TRBV1-TRBV30 forward primers and a C-beta reverse primer that the first two PCR rounds were run, at 10 cycles each. TCRdb reanalysed the multiplex PCR reads using MiXCR and keeps one entry per CDR3 protein. The sample lists tens of thousands of distinct CDR3 sequences, nearly 70% occurring once. Unsorted bulk tissue, about 19-31 mg of it, served as the source for co-extraction of RNA and DNA. What was sequenced was liver tumor tissue from sampling region 4. Subset reported: tumor region T4, right-lateral pole. These receptors all come from a man in his forties with primary liver carcinoma and hepatitis B virus infection.

Note on this clonotype: The conserved phenylalanine or tryptophan normally closing the CDR3 is absent here, so this likely arose from a read error. Because the CDR3's place on the DNA is in doubt, the DNA is left out and the CDR3 is given as listed by TCRdb. The chain is built from TRBV11-2 and TRBJ2-5; the table's D call of TRBD2 was not tested on the DNA. The CDR3 adds up to 17 amino acids, both ends counted. CDR1 and CDR2 from the germline V gene are SGHAT and FQNNGV. The CDR3 sequence is CASSLVSEGSRQETHYI.

Points on this clonotype: This may be a read error, as it is one base from a much larger clone. This rearrangement joins TRBV30 to TRBJ1-2; TRBD1 matches 8 bases. The germline gives CDR1 GTSNPN, CDR2 SVGIG (reference sequence). This CDR3 region has 13 residues. The CDR3 nucleotides read TGTGCCTATCGACAGGGGAGCGTAGATGGCTGCACCTTC. Translation gives CAYRQGSVDGCTF. The whole variable domain, filled in from reference TRBV30 and TRBJ1-2, reads SQTIHQWPATLVQPVGSPLSLECTVEGTSNPNLYWYRQAAGRGLQLLFYSVGIGQISSEVPQNLSASRPQDRQFILSSKKLLLSDSGFYLCAYRQGSVDGCTFGSGTRLTVV.

This clonotype was observed a handful of times. One base away lies a much larger clone, so this may be a sequencing read error. The CDR3 sequence: CVSSLGGQGGYEQYF. DNA for the CDR3: TGTGTCAGCAGCTTAGGGGGACAGGGGGGCTACGAGCAGTACTTC. This sequence joins TRBV7-9 and TRBJ2-7; TRBD1 matches at 11 bases. In germline, CDR1 is SEHNR, CDR2 FQNEAQ (reference sequence). This CDR3 contains 15 residues.

As to this clonotype: Germline and junction disagree at one end, which may indicate a read error. J is TRBJ2-5 and V is TRBV4-1; TRBD2 matches 9 bases. Looked up from germline, CDR1 is MGHRA and CDR2 is YSYEKL. CDR3 length: 17 amino acids. This CDR3 reads CASSQDLGSGGQETRYF. Written as DNA, the CDR3 is TGCGCCAGCAGCCAAGATCTGGGTAGCGGGGGTCAAGAGACCCGGTACTTC.

This clonotype was detected many times. The CDR3 nucleotides read TGTGCCGGTGGGACAGGGGGCCCGACTGAAGCTTTCTTT. Translated, it gives CAGGTGGPTEAFF. The chain recombines TRBV6-1 with TRBJ1-1; 12 bases are shared with TRBD1. With V trimmed by 11 bases and J by 5 bases, 6 bases remained unmatched. From germline, CDR1 is MNHNS and CDR2 SASEGT. The CDR3 runs 13 residues.

To note about this clonotype: A much larger clonotype is one base distant, so this may be a read error. V gene TRBV28 combines with J gene TRBJ1-4, with TRBD1 matching over 8 bases. Germline loops: CDR1 MDHEN, CDR2 SYDVKM. This CDR3 has 14 amino acids. The CDR3 region has the DNA TGTGCCAGCAGTCTGACAGGGGTTGGTGAAAAACCGTTTTTT. Translation gives CASSLTGVGEKPFF.

This chain joins TRBV6-1 and TRBJ2-2, with a possible D match to TRBD1 (5 bases). V lost 11 bases, J lost 2 bases, and 18 bases lay in between. CDR1 is MNHNS and CDR2 is SASEGT in the germline V gene. The CDR3 spans 15 residues. CDR3 nucleotides: TGTGCCCGCGATACAGGATCCTTTAACACCGGGGAGCTGTTTTTT. It specifies CARDTGSFNTGELFF.

On this clonotype: At one boundary the junction diverges from the germline segment, which might be a read error. The V call is TRBV6-5, the J call TRBJ2-7; a possible D gene is TRBD1 (6 bases). Germline lookup yields CDR1 MNHEY and CDR2 SVGAGI. This CDR3 region has 17 residues. The CDR3 DNA sequence: TGTGTCAGCAGTTGCCGGGACATCGGTAGGCGAGGGAGCGAGCAATACTTC. Protein: CVSSCRDIGRRGSEQYF.

This chain connects TRBV7-8 to TRBJ2-7; 7 bases line up with TRBD1. The CDR3 is made up of 14 amino acids. Germline V gene lookup returns CDR1 SGHVS and CDR2 FQNEAQ. J was trimmed by 10 bases and V by 1 base; bases with no gene match: 10. The CDR3 reads CASSLGHRDRDQYF. Here the CDR3 DNA reads TGTGCCAGCAGCTTAGGGCACAGAGACAGGGACCAGTACTTC. Full variable domain (missing parts from reference TRBV7-8 and TRBJ2-7): GAGVSQSPRYKVAKRGQDVALRCDPISGHVSLFWYQQALGQGPEFLTYFQNEAQLDKSGLPSDRFFAERPEGSVSTLKIQRTQQEDSAVYLCASSLGHRDRDQYFGPGTRLTVT.

This clonotype was seen many times. This chain joins TRBV29-1 and TRBJ2-1; 13 nucleotides line up with TRBD2. V dropped 6 bases and J dropped 0; count of bases not matched to a gene: 5. CDR1 and CDR2 from the germline V gene are SQVTM and ANQGSEA. There are 16 residues in the CDR3. CDR3 DNA sequence: TGCAGCGTCGCCTGGACTAGCGGGAGCTCCTACAATGAGCAGTTCTTC. Protein sequence: CSVAWTSGSSYNEQFF.

Regarding this clonotype: The CDR3 does not end in the conserved phenylalanine or tryptophan, so this is likely a read error. V usage is TRBV11-1 and J usage is TRBJ2-3, with 11 bases fitting TRBD2. The CDR3 length is 16 residues. The V segment lost 7 bases and the J segment 0 bases; nucleotides outside the gene matches: 6. From germline, CDR1 is SGHAT and CDR2 FQDESV (reference sequence). The CDR3 region is CASNKGLAVSTDTQYS. The CDR3, as DNA: TGTGCCAGCAACAAGGGACTAGCGGTCAGCACAGATACGCAGTATTCT.

This clonotype was seen only once. Here the CDR3 omits its conserved ending phenylalanine or tryptophan, so a read error is the likely source. V is TRBV29-1 and J is TRBJ1-1; D gene uncertain. The CDR3 runs 13 residues. Per the germline V gene, CDR1 is SQVTM and CDR2 is ANQGSEA. The ends were cut back, 7 bases at V and 4 bases at J, with 16 bases in the middle. CDR3 sequence reads: CSASEARITEAFI. DNA of the CDR3: TGCAGCGCATCGGAGGCGAGGATCACTGAAGCTTTCATT.

The chain joins TRBV19 to TRBJ1-5; tentatively, D is TRBD1 (5 bases). Gene TRBJ2-3 matches the end of the DNA better, so the J call may be wrong. The CDR3 runs to 14 residues. Germline V lookup: CDR1 LNHDA, CDR2 SQIVND (reference sequence). The CDR3 DNA sequence: TGTGCCAGTAAAAACAGGCAAGTCAATCAGCCCCAGTATTTT. Its translation: CASKNRQVNQPQYF.

The genes are TRBV29-1 and TRBJ2-7, with 7 bases aligning to TRBD2. Germline assignment: CDR1 SQVTM and CDR2 ANQGSEA. The junction had 5 bases not matched to a gene; V was cut back by 8 bases and J by 1 base. CDR3 length: 12 amino acids. In DNA, the CDR3 is TGCAGCCCCGCGGGGGAGTCCTACGAGCAGTACTTC. This encodes CSPAGESYEQYF.

This clonotype has ten or more counts. The chain combines TRBV5-4 with TRBJ2-5, with D possibly matching TRBD1 (5 bases). This CDR3 is built from 15 residues. V lost 4 bases and J 0 bases, leaving 13 bases between the germline ends. Germline CDR1 and CDR2: SGHNT and YYREEE (reference sequence). CDR3 nucleotide sequence: TGTGCCAGCAGCCCTACCCCAGGGTACCAAGAGACCCAGTACTTC. This encodes CASSPTPGYQETQYF.

This clonotype qualifies as medium-sized. V gene TRBV10-3 combines with J gene TRBJ2-3; TRBD1 aligns across 9 bases. Germline V gene sequence: CDR1 ENHRY, CDR2 SYGVKD. V lost 4 bases and J lost 6; bases outside the gene matches: 5. This CDR3 region has 14 residues. CDR3 sequence (DNA): TGTGCCATCAGTGGGAGGACAGGGGAGGATACGCAGTATTTT. Protein sequence: CAISGRTGEDTQYF.

This clonotype was detected only once. This chain uses TRBV12-3 or TRBV12-4 with TRBJ2-7, with unresolved D. This CDR3 spans 11 amino acids. In DNA, the CDR3 is TGTACCCGCAGTCCTCACTACGAGCAGTACTTC. It translates to CTRSPHYEQYF.

Turning to this clonotype: At one of its ends the junction is not consistent with the germline gene, which may arise from a read error. The chain combines TRBV6-6 with TRBJ2-3, with D possibly being TRBD2 (5 bases). In germline, CDR1 is MNHNY, CDR2 SVGAGI (reference sequence). The CDR3 spans 14 residues. CDR3 sequence: CVSSFLAGTDTQYF. The CDR3 nucleotides are TGTGTCAGCAGTTTCCTAGCAGGAACAGATACACAGTATTTT.